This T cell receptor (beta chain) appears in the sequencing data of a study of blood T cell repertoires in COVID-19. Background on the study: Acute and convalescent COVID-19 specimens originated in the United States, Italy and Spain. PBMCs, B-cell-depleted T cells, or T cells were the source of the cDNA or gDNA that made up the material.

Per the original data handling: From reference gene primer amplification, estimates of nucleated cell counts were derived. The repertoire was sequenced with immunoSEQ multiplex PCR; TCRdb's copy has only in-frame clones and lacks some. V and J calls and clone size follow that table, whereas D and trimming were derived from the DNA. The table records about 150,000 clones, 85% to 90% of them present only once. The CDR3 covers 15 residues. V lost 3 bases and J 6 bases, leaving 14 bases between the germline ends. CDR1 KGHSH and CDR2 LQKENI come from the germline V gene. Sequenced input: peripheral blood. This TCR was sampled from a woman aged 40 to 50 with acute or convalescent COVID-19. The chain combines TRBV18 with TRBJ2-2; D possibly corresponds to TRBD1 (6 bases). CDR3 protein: CASSPLRQDAGELFF. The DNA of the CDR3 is TGTGCCAGCTCACCCCTCCGACAGGATGCCGGGGAGCTGTTTTTT.